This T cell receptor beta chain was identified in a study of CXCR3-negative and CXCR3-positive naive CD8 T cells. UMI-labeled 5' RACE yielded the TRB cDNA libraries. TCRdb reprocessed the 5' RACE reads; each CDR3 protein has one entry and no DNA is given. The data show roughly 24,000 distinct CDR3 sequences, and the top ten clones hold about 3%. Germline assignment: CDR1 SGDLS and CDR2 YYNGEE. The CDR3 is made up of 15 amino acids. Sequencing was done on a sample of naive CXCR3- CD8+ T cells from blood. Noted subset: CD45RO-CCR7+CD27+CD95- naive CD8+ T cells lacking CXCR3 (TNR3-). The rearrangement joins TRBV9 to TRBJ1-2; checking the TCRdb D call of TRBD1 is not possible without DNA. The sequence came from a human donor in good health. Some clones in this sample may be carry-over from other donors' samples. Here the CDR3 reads CASSASGTGGHGYTF.